Presented here are 4 T cell receptor beta chains from one specimen sequenced in a study of T-cell reconstitution after alpha-beta-depleted transplantation in children. Preparation of the TCRbeta library was carried out with unique molecular identifiers. TCRdb itself ran the PCR reads through MiXCR, one entry per CDR3 protein. The table records 900,000 or so distinct CDR3 sequences, roughly 16% of them present only once. The starting material was PBMCs, mostly from graft donor cells, obtained 360 days after TCRalphabeta/CD19-depleted stem cell transplant. The receptors derive from a male patient younger than 18 who had a stem cell transplant for acute lymphoblastic leukemia, so the T cells may come from the graft donor.

V and J are TRBV5-1 and TRBJ2-5; the D gene could be TRBD1 or TRBD2 (5 bases each). Germline V gene lookup returns CDR1 SGHRS and CDR2 YFSETQ. Between the trimmed V and J ends, which lost 0 bases and 2 bases, there was a span of 14 bases. The CDR3 is 16 residues long. The CDR3 DNA reads TGCGCCAGCAGCTTGGAGGCGTGGGGACCTCAAGAGACCCAGTACTTC. This sequence encodes CASSLEAWGPQETQYF. Full variable domain (outside the CDR3, taken from reference TRBV5-1 and TRBJ2-5): KAGVTQTPRYLIKTRGQQVTLSCSPISGHRSVSWYQQTPGQGLQFLFEYFSETQRNKGNFPGRFSGRQFSNSRSEMNVSTLELGDSALYLCASSLEAWGPQETQYFGPGTRLLVL.

The chain combines TRBV29-1 with TRBJ1-2, with D possibly being TRBD1 (5 bases). The CDR3 totals 13 residues. The V end lost 7 bases, the J end lost 1 base, and 13 bases lay between the germline ends. Looked up from germline, CDR1 is SQVTM and CDR2 is ANQGSEA. This CDR3 reads CSGRTGDNYGYTF. CDR3 bases: TGCAGCGGGCGAACAGGAGATAACTATGGCTACACCTTC.

The chain uses TRBV27 and TRBJ2-1, with TRBD2 matching 8 bases. This CDR3 is 18 amino acids long. Germline V gene data show CDR1 as MNHEY and CDR2 as SMNVEV (reference sequence). Trimming removed 5 bases from V and 0 bases from J; junction bases left unmatched: 12. For the CDR3, the DNA is TGTGCCAGCAGTCCCCTCCTTACTAGCGGCCGCTCCTACAATGAGCAGTTCTTC. It encodes CASSPLLTSGRSYNEQFF.

Ten or more counts support this clonotype. The rearrangement links TRBV12-3 or TRBV12-4 to TRBJ2-3, with D perhaps TRBD1 (6 bases). The CDR3 is 15 amino acids. V lost 7 bases and J 2 bases, leaving 16 bases between the germline ends. CDR3 in amino acids: CASTPDRLYTDTQYF. The CDR3 DNA reads as TGTGCCAGCACCCCCGACAGGCTATACACAGATACGCAGTATTTT.